This T cell receptor beta chain was captured by sequencing in a study of T cells in Graves' hyperthyroidism and ophthalmopathy. The sample holds many counts of this clonotype. RNA transcripts gave rise to amplified TCR beta CDR3 regions. Initially, a first-round RT-PCR of the TCR CDR3 employed the HTBI primer set. TCRdb reprocessed the multiplex PCR reads via MiXCR and lists one record per CDR3 protein. The profile covers around 500,000 distinct CDR3 sequences, with approximately 15% appearing a single time and less than 20% taken by the ten largest. The CDR3 has 15 residues. Per the germline V gene, CDR1 is SGHVS and CDR2 is FQNEAQ. Trimming at V came to 4 bases and at J to 5 bases, leaving 6 bases not matched to a gene.

The sequenced sample consisted of blood. The origin of this receptor is a woman aged 18-29 years with Graves' hyperthyroidism. V gene TRBV7-8 combines with J gene TRBJ1-4; 8 bases fit TRBD1. The CDR3 loop reads CASSSRTGTNEKLFF. CDR3 nucleotide sequence: TGTGCCAGCAGCTCACGGACAGGGACAAATGAAAAACTGTTTTTT.